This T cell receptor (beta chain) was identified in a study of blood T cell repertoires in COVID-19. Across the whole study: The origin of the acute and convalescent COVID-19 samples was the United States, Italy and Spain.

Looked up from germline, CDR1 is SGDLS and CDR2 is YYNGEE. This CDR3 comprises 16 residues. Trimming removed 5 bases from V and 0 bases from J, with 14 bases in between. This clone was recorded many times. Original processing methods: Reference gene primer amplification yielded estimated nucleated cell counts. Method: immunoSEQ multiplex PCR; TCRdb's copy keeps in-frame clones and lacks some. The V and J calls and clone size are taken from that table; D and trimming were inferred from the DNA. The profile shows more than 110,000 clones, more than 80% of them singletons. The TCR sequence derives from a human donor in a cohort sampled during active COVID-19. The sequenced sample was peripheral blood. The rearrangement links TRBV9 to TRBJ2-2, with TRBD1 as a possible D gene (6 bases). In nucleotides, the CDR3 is TGTGCCAGCAGTCTAGCCCCAGGGGCGAACACCGGGGAGCTGTTTTTT. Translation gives CASSLAPGANTGELFF.